The 32 T cell receptor beta chains below were found in one sample sequenced in a study of shared clonotypes between healthy human individuals. Data came from immunoSEQ multiplex PCR; TCRdb stores just in-frame clones and leaves some out. The sample has more than 2 million clones; around 93% are singletons. CD45RO-negative, CCR7-positively selected cells formed the naive CD8 fraction, excluding terminally differentiated effector memory CD45RA+ cells. Material: naive CD8+ T cells from PBMCs. The receptors derive from a man aged 18 to 29 in good health. Some clones in this sample may be carry-over from other donors' samples.

The rearrangement joins TRBV6-1 to TRBJ2-5; the D call may be TRBD1 or TRBD2 (5 bases each). CDR3 length equals 12 residues. Germline V gene sequence: CDR1 MNHNS, CDR2 SASEGT. The V end lost 8 bases, the J end lost 7 bases, and 14 bases lay between the germline ends. The CDR3 reads CASSMGTGTQYF. CDR3 sequence (DNA): TGTGCCAGCTCGATGGGGACGGGGACCCAGTACTTC.

A note on this clone: The sample carries other DNA sequences with the same CDR3. J is TRBJ2-7 and V is TRBV4-3; weak D call: TRBD1 (6 bases). V was cut by 0 bases and J by 0 bases, with 6 bases left in between. The CDR3 has 14 residues. The germline gives CDR1 LGHNA, CDR2 YSLEER. CDR3 nucleotides: TGCGCCAGCAGCCAAGAGGGGGCCTCCTACGAGCAGTACTTC. It yields the protein CASSQEGASYEQYF.

The CDR3 DNA is TGTGCCAGCAGCGTCAGGGAGGATGGGACAGATACGCAGTATTTT. Translated, it gives CASSVREDGTDTQYF. The chain combines TRBV6-4 with TRBJ2-3; D is possibly TRBD2 (6 bases). This CDR3 is 15 amino acids long. CDR1 is MRHNA, CDR2 SNTAGT, per germline. Trimming left V 6 bases short and J 3 bases short, with 16 bases between.

The J gene is TRBJ2-1, the V gene TRBV6-1, with 7 bases that match TRBD1. This CDR3 has 15 residues. The J segment lost 6 bases and the V segment lost 6 bases, leaving 11 bases of the junction unmatched. In germline, CDR1 is MNHNS, CDR2 SASEGT. Here the CDR3 DNA reads TGTGCCAGCAGAATCCCTAGGACAGGAGCCAATGAGCAGTTCTTC. Translated: CASRIPRTGANEQFF.

This rearrangement joins TRBV19 to TRBJ2-1, with a possible D match to TRBD2 (6 bases). CDR1 and CDR2 from the germline V gene are LNHDA and SQIVND (reference sequence). V lost 4 bases and J lost 7, with 11 bases in between. The CDR3 runs 13 residues. The CDR3 sequence: CASSRGLLNEQFF. The CDR3 DNA reads TGTGCCAGTAGTAGGGGACTCCTAAATGAGCAGTTCTTC.

The chain links TRBV27 to TRBJ1-5; D is unclear. Germline loops: CDR1 MNHEY, CDR2 SMNVEV (reference sequence). The germline V and J ends were trimmed by 6 bases and 7 bases, with 10 bases remaining between them. The CDR3 is 12 residues long. CDR3 sequence: CASREANQPQHF. The CDR3 nucleotides read TGTGCCAGCAGGGAAGCAAACCAGCCCCAGCATTTT.

The genes are TRBV5-4 and TRBJ2-3, with a weak D call TRBD2 (6 bases). CDR3 length equals 16 residues. Trimming stripped 0 bases from V and 4 bases from J, with 15 bases between. Germline CDR1 is SGHNT and CDR2 is YYREEE (reference sequence). The CDR3 DNA reads as TGTGCCAGCAGCTTGGGATTGCTAGCGCTCGCAGATACGCAGTATTTT. Its protein is CASSLGLLALADTQYF. Complete variable domain (other parts from reference TRBV5-4 and TRBJ2-3): ETGVTQSPTHLIKTRGQQVTLRCSSQSGHNTVSWYQQALGQGPQFIFQYYREEENGRGNFPPRFSGLQFPNYSSELNVNALELDDSALYLCASSLGLLALADTQYFGPGTRLTVL.

The CDR3 region is CARRGTPLCNEQFF. In DNA, the CDR3 is TGTGCCAGACGCGGGACACCTTTATGCAATGAGCAGTTCTTC. V usage is TRBV19 and J usage is TRBJ2-1; D possibly uses TRBD1 or TRBD2 (6 bases each). The length of the CDR3 is 14 residues. Per germline, CDR1 LNHDA and CDR2 SQIVND (reference sequence). The germline V and J ends were trimmed by 9 bases and 6 bases, with 18 bases remaining between them.

The count of this clone is one. The rearrangement uses TRBV27 and TRBJ1-5; D remains ambiguous. The CDR3 has 15 residues. Trimming removed 4 bases at V and 4 bases at J, with 14 bases between. In germline, CDR1 is MNHEY, CDR2 SMNVEV (reference sequence). CDR3 sequence: CASSSVWAENQPQHF. The CDR3 DNA reads as TGTGCCAGCAGTTCGGTCTGGGCGGAGAATCAGCCCCAGCATTTT.

This clone appeared once. CDR3 sequence (DNA): TGCGCCAGCAGCCCCTTGGAGCACACTGAAGCTTTCTTT. Encoded protein: CASSPLEHTEAFF. The chain uses TRBV4-3 and TRBJ1-1; no firm D call. Deletions cut 4 bases from V and 3 bases from J, with 9 bases between. Germline CDR1 reads LGHNA; CDR2 reads YSLEER. The length of the CDR3 is 13 residues.

The chain employs TRBV10-1 and TRBJ2-4; D possibly uses TRBD1 or TRBD2 (5 bases each). This CDR3 is 17 amino acids long. V gave up 6 bases and J gave up 5 bases, with 23 bases separating them. The germline V gene encodes CDR1 WNHNN and CDR2 SYGVQD (reference sequence). CDR3 bases: TGCGCCAGCAGAGGAAGAAGGCGAGGGCAGGGCGAAAACATTCAGTACTTC. It translates to CASRGRRRGQGENIQYF.

This clone was picked up one time. The J gene is TRBJ2-5, the V gene TRBV30; D is undetermined. V lost 0 bases and J lost 5, with 13 bases in between. The CDR3 is 14 residues long. The germline V gene has CDR1 GTSNPN and CDR2 SVGIG (reference sequence). The CDR3 coding sequence is TGTGCCTGGAGTGTAGGATCTCTGAGGGAGACCCAGTACTTC. Protein: CAWSVGSLRETQYF. Filled out from reference TRBV30 and TRBJ2-5, the complete variable domain reads SQTIHQWPATLVQPVGSPLSLECTVEGTSNPNLYWYRQAAGRGLQLLFYSVGIGQISSEVPQNLSASRPQDRQFILSSKKLLLSDSGFYLCAWSVGSLRETQYFGPGTRLLVL.

V gene TRBV27 combines with J gene TRBJ2-1; 10 nucleotides match TRBD1. The CDR3 spans 14 residues. Germline trimming cut 2 bases from V and 9 bases from J; bases unmatched to any gene: 4. Germline values: CDR1 MNHEY, CDR2 SMNVEV (reference sequence). CDR3 sequence: CASSLRDRGVEQFF. DNA for the CDR3: TGTGCCAGCAGTTTAAGGGACAGGGGCGTTGAGCAGTTCTTC.

About this clone: Other nucleotide sequences in the sample specify the same CDR3. The chain has TRBV7-9 and TRBJ2-2, with D perhaps TRBD1 (6 bases). The germline CDR1 and CDR2 sequences are SEHNR and FQNEAQ (reference sequence). The length of the CDR3 is 13 residues. Deletions cut 4 bases from V and 4 bases from J, with 7 bases between. CDR3 protein: CASSSRGTGELFF. The CDR3 region has the DNA TGTGCCAGCAGCTCCAGGGGCACCGGGGAGCTGTTTTTT.

V is TRBV15 and J is TRBJ2-5; no clear D gene. The CDR3 extends over 16 amino acids. Germline values: CDR1 LNHNV, CDR2 YYDKDF (reference sequence). The ends were cut back, 0 bases at V and 0 bases at J, with 11 bases in the middle. The CDR3: CATSRDYLSNQETQYF. DNA for the CDR3: TGTGCCACCAGCAGAGATTACTTGAGTAACCAAGAGACCCAGTACTTC.

This clone was seen just once. The rearrangement joins TRBV7-9 to TRBJ2-5, with a tentative D call TRBD2 (6 bases). V lost 5 bases, J lost 1 base, and 17 bases lay in between. The CDR3 totals 16 residues. The germline gives CDR1 SEHNR, CDR2 FQNEAQ (reference sequence). CDR3 nucleotide sequence: TGTGCCAGCAGCCCCAAGGAGGGGCTCGGCCAAGAGACCCAGTACTTC. Its protein product is CASSPKEGLGQETQYF.

The CDR3 reads CASSGDRGRDYEQYF. Here the CDR3 DNA reads TGTGCCAGCAGTGGGGATCGCGGGAGGGACTACGAGCAGTACTTC. V and J are TRBV28 and TRBJ2-7; 9 bases align to TRBD2. Germline lookup yields CDR1 MDHEN and CDR2 SYDVKM. V lost 5 bases to trimming and J lost 3 bases; unmatched junction nucleotides: 8. The CDR3 runs to 15 residues.

The chain links TRBV10-3 to TRBJ2-5; D is undetermined. The CDR3 runs to 13 residues. V lost 2 bases to trimming and J lost 5 bases, with 9 bases between them. In germline, CDR1 is ENHRY, CDR2 SYGVKD. In nucleotides, the CDR3 is TGTGCCATCAGTGAGGGGTCTGGGGAGACCCAGTACTTC. Translation gives CAISEGSGETQYF.

The rearrangement uses TRBV27 and TRBJ2-7; perhaps TRBD2 as D (5 bases). The V end was cut by 6 bases, the J end by 3 bases, with 12 bases between. The CDR3 runs to 13 residues. Germline V gives CDR1 MNHEY, CDR2 SMNVEV (reference sequence). Here the CDR3 reads CASSHGGNYEQYF. In DNA, the CDR3 is TGTGCCAGCAGCCATGGAGGTAACTACGAGCAGTACTTC.

As regards this clone: The sample carries other DNA sequences with the same CDR3. The chain employs TRBV27 and TRBJ2-3; D is unresolved. In germline, CDR1 is MNHEY, CDR2 SMNVEV (reference sequence). The CDR3 covers 14 residues. V lost 3 bases to trimming and J lost 3 bases, with 10 bases between them. The CDR3 region is CASSLLGGTDTQYF. CDR3 coding DNA: TGTGCCAGCAGTTTGTTAGGCGGAACAGATACGCAGTATTTT.

The chain joins TRBV7-9 to TRBJ1-6; no firm D call. The germline CDR1 and CDR2 sequences are SEHNR and FQNEAQ (reference sequence). V lost 3 bases and J 8 bases, leaving 14 bases between the germline ends. The CDR3 length is 15 residues. The CDR3 DNA reads as TGTGCCAGCAGCTTCTTGGACCGGGATGATTCACCCCTCCACTTT. Residues: CASSFLDRDDSPLHF. Variable domain in full (rest from reference TRBV7-9 and TRBJ1-6): DTGVSQNPRHKITKRGQNVTFRCDPISEHNRLYWYRQTLGQGPEFLTYFQNEAQLEKSRLLSDRFSAERPKGSFSTLEIQRTEQGDSAMYLCASSFLDRDDSPLHFGNGTRLTVT.

Remarks on this clone: Within the sample, other DNA sequences also encode this same CDR3. The genes are TRBV9 and TRBJ2-2; unclear D gene. The germline CDR1 and CDR2 sequences are SGDLS and YYNGEE. V was pared by 2 bases and J by 7 bases, with 6 bases between. This CDR3 is built from 12 residues. CDR3 sequence: CASSVGSGELFF. CDR3 in DNA: TGTGCCAGCAGCGTGGGAAGCGGGGAGCTGTTTTTT. Full variable domain (outside the CDR3, taken from reference TRBV9 and TRBJ2-2): DSGVTQTPKHLITATGQRVTLRCSPRSGDLSVYWYQQSLDQGLQFLIQYYNGEERAKGNILERFSAQQFPDLHSELNLSSLELGDSALYFCASSVGSGELFFGEGSRLTVL.

This clone was seen only once. The rearrangement joins TRBV29-1 to TRBJ2-1, with 7 bases aligning to TRBD1. The CDR3 covers 11 residues. CDR1 SQVTM and CDR2 ANQGSEA come from the germline V gene. The J segment lost 7 bases and the V segment lost 7 bases, leaving 4 bases of the junction unmatched. The CDR3 bases are TGCAGCGCCAGACAGGGAAATGAGCAGTTCTTC. The encoded protein is CSARQGNEQFF.

As to this clone: Other DNA sequences in this specimen translate into the identical CDR3. The chain combines TRBV28 with TRBJ2-5, with TRBD2 as a possible D gene (5 bases). Per germline, CDR1 MDHEN and CDR2 SYDVKM. Trimming pared 1 base from V and 5 bases from J, leaving 11 bases between. The CDR3 runs to 14 residues. CDR3 DNA: TGTGCCAGCAGTTTATTCGGGGTCGGGGAGACCCAGTACTTC. Translation: CASSLFGVGETQYF.

This clone showed up just once. This same CDR3 is encoded by further DNA sequences in the sample. This sequence joins TRBV28 and TRBJ1-5; no clear D gene. Trimming stripped 3 bases from V and 0 bases from J, with 3 bases between. This CDR3 contains 13 residues. Germline V gene lookup returns CDR1 MDHEN and CDR2 SYDVKM. The CDR3 reads CASSFSSNQPQHF. The CDR3 DNA reads as TGTGCCAGCAGTTTTAGTAGCAATCAGCCCCAGCATTTT.

The rearrangement joins TRBV7-3 to TRBJ2-1; 12 bases are a match to TRBD2. The J segment lost 1 base and the V segment lost 3 bases, leaving 1 base of the junction unmatched. The CDR3 is 16 amino acids. Germline V lookup: CDR1 SGHTA, CDR2 FQGTGA. The chain's CDR3 is CASSFTSGRSYNEQFF. The CDR3 bases are TGTGCCAGCAGCTTTACTAGCGGGAGGTCCTACAATGAGCAGTTCTTC.

The chain combines TRBV7-2 with TRBJ2-3; D is uncertain. Trimming shortened V by 5 bases and J by 0 bases, and 9 bases separated the two germline ends. Germline CDR1 is SGHTA and CDR2 is FQGNSA. The CDR3 sequence is 14 residues long. The CDR3 DNA sequence: TGTGCCAGCAGCCCAGGCGTTAGCACAGATACGCAGTATTTT. The encoded protein is CASSPGVSTDTQYF.

The CDR3 is CASSPALGQETYGYTF. In DNA form, the CDR3 reads TGTGCCAGCTCACCAGCCCTTGGACAGGAAACCTATGGCTACACCTTC. The V and J genes are TRBV18 and TRBJ1-2, with 7 bases fitting TRBD1. V was clipped by 2 bases and J by 4 bases; unmatched bases: 10. The CDR3 consists of 16 residues. CDR1 is KGHSH, CDR2 LQKENI, per germline. Full variable domain (missing parts from reference TRBV18 and TRBJ1-2): NAGVMQNPRHLVRRRGQEARLRCSPMKGHSHVYWYRQLPEEGLKFMVYLQKENIIDESGMPKERFSAEFPKEGPSILRIQQVVRGDSAAYFCASSPALGQETYGYTFGSGTRLTVV.

This chain links TRBV7-9 with TRBJ2-7; D is perhaps TRBD2 (6 bases). The CDR3 runs to 14 residues. V lost 7 bases to trimming and J lost 0 bases, with 13 bases between them. In germline, CDR1 is SEHNR, CDR2 FQNEAQ (reference sequence). Here the CDR3 reads CASTPGLPSYEQYF. DNA for the CDR3: TGTGCCAGCACCCCGGGACTCCCCTCCTACGAGCAGTACTTC.

The gene calls are TRBV27 and TRBJ2-7; 8 bases line up with TRBD1. V was pared by 4 bases and J by 5 bases, with 4 bases of the junction left unmatched. Germline CDR1 reads MNHEY; CDR2 reads SMNVEV (reference sequence). The CDR3 consists of 13 residues. CDR3 protein: CASSWQGANEQYF. CDR3 nucleotides: TGTGCCAGCAGTTGGCAGGGGGCGAACGAGCAGTACTTC.

A remark on this clone: The same CDR3 arises from other DNA sequences in this sample as well. The rearrangement uses TRBV15 and TRBJ2-5; possible D gene TRBD2, 5 bases. Germline V gene sequence: CDR1 LNHNV, CDR2 YYDKDF (reference sequence). With 0 bases removed from V and 4 bases from J, the gap between germline ends came to 6 bases. The length of the CDR3 is 13 residues. CDR3 region: CATSREGRETQYF. The DNA of the CDR3 is TGTGCCACCAGCAGAGAGGGGAGAGAGACCCAGTACTTC.

The gene calls are TRBV5-8 and TRBJ1-6, with no clear D. The CDR3 length is 12 residues. V lost 0 bases to trimming and J lost 14 bases, with 9 bases between them. From germline, CDR1 is SGHTS and CDR2 YDEGEE. The CDR3 loop is CASSLVTITLHF. CDR3 nucleotides: TGTGCCAGCAGCTTGGTAACCATAACCCTCCACTTT.